The clone carrying this TCR beta chain was found a few times. The record originates from a study of blood T cells in healthy people across ages. This CDR3 region has 13 residues. Trimming took 0 bases from V and 4 from J, leaving 6 bases between them. Germline lookup yields CDR1 LGHNA and CDR2 YSLEER. A J-beta primer mix and a sample-barcoded 5' primer were used in a second PCR of about 6 to 12 cycles. TCRdb re-called the 5' RACE reads through MiXCR, storing one row per CDR3 protein. The data hold around 1,800,000 distinct CDR3 sequences, with approximately 39% observed a single time. This sequence joins TRBV4-3 and TRBJ1-2; D remains ambiguous. This TCR was recovered from a human donor in good health. Sample: blood. The CDR3 loop reads CASSQDNVYGYTF. The DNA of the CDR3 is TGCGCCAGCAGCCAAGATAACGTCTATGGCTACACCTTC.